This is a list of T cell receptor beta chains from one sample in a study of T cell responses to AZD1222 COVID-19 vaccine. Sequencing was performed with immunoSEQ multiplex PCR; in TCRdb, only in-frame clones are kept and a portion is missing. This sample yields over 100,000 clones, of which approximately 90% are seen a single time; 6.9% belongs to the top ten. The material was peripheral blood, obtained on day 0 of AZD1222 vaccination. The receptors originated from an adult in good health. Both conserved end residues are part of each CDR3. The D gene is left open where the match is weak. Not all rows give a size; the values are once, few, many and, for expanded clones, a class.

.	.	TRBV7-2	TRBJ1-2	CASSLRAPGYTF	TGTGCCAGCAGCTTAAGGGCCCCTGGCTACACCTTC
.	.	TRBV30	TRBJ1-1	CAWTVVLNTEAFF	TGTGCCTGGACCGTAGTACTGAACACTGAAGCTTTCTTT
TRBD1	.	TRBV19	TRBJ2-1	CASSSGRGYEQFF	TGTGCCAGTAGTTCGGGCAGGGGGTATGAGCAGTTCTTC
.	.	TRBV18	TRBJ2-7	CASSDPDSLLEQYF	TGTGCCAGCTCAGATCCGGACAGCTTACTCGAGCAGTACTTC
.	.	TRBV7-6	TRBJ1-2	CASSPPRVAERGNNYGYTF	TGTGCCAGCAGCCCCCCGAGGGTGGCCGAAAGGGGAAATAACTATGGCTACACCTTC
.	.	TRBV28	TRBJ1-3	CASSFRGRGNTIYF	TGTGCCAGCAGTTTCCGGGGTCGAGGAAACACCATATATTTT
.	once	TRBV24-1	TRBJ1-1	CATSENRVGEAFF	TGTGCCACCAGTGAAAACAGGGTCGGTGAAGCTTTCTTT
TRBD1	once	TRBV30	TRBJ2-7	CAWKRPGQGGEQYF	TGTGCCTGGAAGAGGCCGGGACAGGGTGGCGAGCAGTACTTC
.	.	TRBV3-1/TRBV3-2	TRBJ1-4	CASSPSQGDEKLFF	TGTGCCAGCAGCCCTTCGCAGGGAGATGAAAAACTGTTTTTT
.	.	TRBV4-3	TRBJ1-1	CASSQVAGVSTEAFF	TGCGCCAGCAGCCAAGTAGCAGGGGTTTCCACTGAAGCTTTCTTT
TRBD1	.	TRBV7-9	TRBJ1-4	CASSRQDRGRGEKLFF	TGTGCCAGCAGCCGCCAGGACAGGGGAAGGGGGGAAAAACTGTTTTTT
TRBD1	.	TRBV4-3	TRBJ2-5	CASSQDRGWKTQYF	TGCGCCAGCAGCCAGGACAGGGGGTGGAAGACCCAGTACTTC
.	few	TRBV5-1	TRBJ2-7	CASSPGQKYEQYF	TGCGCCAGCAGCCCCGGACAGAAATACGAGCAGTACTTC
.	.	TRBV3-1/TRBV3-2	TRBJ2-3	CASSQGPDTQYF	TGTGCCAGCAGCCAAGGGCCAGATACGCAGTATTTT
.	.	TRBV21-1	TRBJ1-6	CASSKGGLGCWFSPLHF	TGTGCCAGCAGCAAAGGGGGGCTGGGGTGTTGGTTTTCACCCCTCCACTTT
.	once	TRBV2	TRBJ1-3	CASSETGSSGNTIYF	TGTGCCAGCAGTGAAACAGGGAGCTCTGGAAACACCATATATTTT
.	.	TRBV29-1	TRBJ2-1	CSVPFGISTGQFYNEQFF	TGCAGCGTTCCCTTTGGCATCTCGACTGGACAGTTCTACAATGAGCAGTTCTTC
.	.	TRBV7-9	TRBJ2-7	CASSFPGAEQYF	TGTGCCAGCAGCTTCCCAGGGGCCGAGCAGTACTTC
TRBD1	.	TRBV25-1	TRBJ2-7	CASRSWTGGGGAYEQYF	TGTGCCAGCAGGTCTTGGACAGGGGGCGGAGGAGCCTACGAGCAGTACTTC
.	.	TRBV11-3	TRBJ1-1	CASSATGTPNTEAFF	TGTGCCAGCAGCGCAACCGGGACACCGAACACTGAAGCTTTCTTT
TRBD2	.	TRBV5-8	TRBJ2-1	CASSLELGAGGKNEQFF	TGTGCCAGCAGCTTGGAACTTGGAGCGGGGGGGAAGAATGAGCAGTTCTTC
.	.	TRBV20-1	TRBJ2-7	CSASYFRSVGEQYF	TGCAGTGCTAGTTATTTCAGGTCGGTCGGCGAGCAGTACTTC
.	.	TRBV21-1	TRBJ2-7	CASSKDGEGGHNYEQYF	TGTGCCAGCAGCAAAGATGGGGAGGGGGGTCACAACTACGAGCAGTACTTC
.	.	TRBV6-5	TRBJ2-7	CAWGGGDYEQYF	TGTGCCTGGGGGGGCGGGGACTACGAGCAGTACTTC
.	.	TRBV11-2	TRBJ1-1	CASSLQFMNTEAFF	TGTGCCAGCAGCTTACAGTTTATGAACACTGAAGCTTTCTTT
TRBD2	.	TRBV7-9	TRBJ2-1	CASSLLTSGAGNEQFF	TGTGCCAGCAGCTTATTGACTAGCGGGGCGGGAAATGAGCAGTTCTTC
.	.	TRBV6-2/TRBV6-3	TRBJ2-2	CASSFQGSGELFF	TGTGCCAGCAGTTTCCAGGGGAGCGGGGAGCTGTTTTTT
TRBD2	.	TRBV2	TRBJ2-3	CVSGISTDTQYF	TGTGTGAGCGGGATTAGCACAGATACGCAGTATTTT
TRBD1	.	TRBV29-1	TRBJ1-1	CSVAPGQGESGAFF	TGCAGCGTTGCCCCGGGACAGGGGGAATCTGGAGCTTTCTTT
.	.	TRBV5-6	TRBJ1-1	CASSWGQEAFF	TGTGCCAGCAGCTGGGGACAAGAAGCTTTCTTT
TRBD1	.	TRBV2	TRBJ1-5	CASSEGTVGNQPQHF	TGTGCCAGCAGTGAGGGGACAGTGGGCAATCAGCCCCAGCATTTT
.	.	TRBV7-9	TRBJ1-2	CASSLGGRRGDYGYTF	TGTGCCAGCAGCTTAGGGGGCAGGAGGGGAGACTATGGCTACACCTTC
.	.	TRBV4-1	TRBJ2-1	CASSQALNEQFF	TGCGCCAGCAGCCAGGCACTCAATGAGCAGTTCTTC
.	.	TRBV19	TRBJ1-2	CASSREDNYYGYTF	TGTGCCAGTAGCCGGGAGGACAACTACTATGGCTACACCTTC
.	.	TRBV6-4	TRBJ2-1	CASSDSERDEQFF	TGTGCCAGCAGTGACTCGGAGAGGGATGAGCAGTTCTTC
.	.	TRBV18	TRBJ1-6	CASSPIETPNSPLHF	TGTGCCAGCTCACCGATTGAGACACCCAATTCACCCCTCCACTTT
.	.	TRBV6-4	TRBJ2-3	CASSEQGYTDTQYF	TGTGCCAGCAGTGAACAGGGTTACACAGATACGCAGTATTTT
.	.	TRBV7-2	TRBJ1-2	CASSPPGYGYTF	TGTGCCAGCAGCCCCCCGGGCTATGGCTACACCTTC
TRBD2	.	TRBV28	TRBJ2-3	CASSGGAGEDTQYF	TGTGCCAGCAGCGGGGGGGCCGGGGAAGATACGCAGTATTTT
.	once	TRBV4-3	TRBJ1-1	CASSQDGQNTEAFF	TGCGCCAGCAGCCAAGATGGGCAGAACACTGAAGCTTTCTTT
.	.	TRBV24-1	TRBJ1-1	CATIYGFTEAFF	TGTGCCACCATTTACGGGTTTACTGAAGCTTTCTTT
TRBD2	.	TRBV10-3	TRBJ2-7	CASWGGFHEQYF	TGTGCCTCATGGGGGGGGTTCCACGAGCAGTACTTC
TRBD2	.	TRBV7-6	TRBJ2-7	CASSLAASGGSPYEQYF	TGTGCCAGCAGCCTTGCGGCTAGCGGGGGGAGTCCCTACGAGCAGTACTTC
TRBD2	once	TRBV29-1	TRBJ2-1	CSVVGRLAGGPSSLSPYNEQFF	TGCAGCGTTGTGGGACGGCTAGCGGGGGGGCCCTCTAGTTTGTCTCCCTACAATGAGCAGTTCTTC
.	.	TRBV21-1	TRBJ2-7	CASSSPSRSNAPYEQYF	TGTGCCAGCAGCAGCCCATCGCGGTCGAACGCCCCCTACGAGCAGTACTTC
.	.	TRBV29-1	TRBJ1-2	CSVDPGEPYGYTF	TGCAGCGTTGATCCAGGGGAGCCCTATGGCTACACCTTC
.	.	TRBV7-6	TRBJ2-3	CASSLSWGGVTDTQYF	TGTGCCAGCAGCTTGTCGTGGGGGGGCGTCACAGATACGCAGTATTTT
.	.	TRBV7-9	TRBJ1-2	CASSPVGRVANYGYTF	TGTGCCAGCAGCCCAGTGGGCAGGGTCGCTAACTATGGCTACACCTTC
.	.	TRBV5-4	TRBJ1-2	CASSLDGVFTLDGYTF	TGTGCCAGCAGCTTGGACGGGGTATTTACTTTGGATGGCTACACCTTC
.	once	TRBV4-3	TRBJ2-3	CASSQTAWASTDTQYF	TGCGCCAGCAGCCAGACGGCCTGGGCAAGCACAGATACGCAGTATTTT
TRBD1	.	TRBV5-1	TRBJ2-7	CASSPGQGEQYF	TGCGCCAGCAGTCCTGGACAGGGCGAGCAGTACTTC